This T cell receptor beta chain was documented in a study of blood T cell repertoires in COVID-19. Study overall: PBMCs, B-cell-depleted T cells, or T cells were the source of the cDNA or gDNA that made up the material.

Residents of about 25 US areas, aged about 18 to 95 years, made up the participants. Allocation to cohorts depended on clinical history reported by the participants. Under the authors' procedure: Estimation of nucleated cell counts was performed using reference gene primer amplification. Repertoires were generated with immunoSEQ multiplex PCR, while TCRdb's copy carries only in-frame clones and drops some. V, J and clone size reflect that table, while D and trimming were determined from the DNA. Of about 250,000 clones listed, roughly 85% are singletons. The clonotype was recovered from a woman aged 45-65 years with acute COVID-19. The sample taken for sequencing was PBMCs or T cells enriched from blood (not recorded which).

CDR3 DNA: TGTGCCAGCAGTCGTAATGAAAAACTGTTTTTT. Protein product: CASSRNEKLFF. V gene TRBV12-3 or TRBV12-4 combines with J gene TRBJ1-4; no clear D. Deletions cut 5 bases from V and 4 bases from J, with 2 bases between. The CDR3 is 11 amino acids.